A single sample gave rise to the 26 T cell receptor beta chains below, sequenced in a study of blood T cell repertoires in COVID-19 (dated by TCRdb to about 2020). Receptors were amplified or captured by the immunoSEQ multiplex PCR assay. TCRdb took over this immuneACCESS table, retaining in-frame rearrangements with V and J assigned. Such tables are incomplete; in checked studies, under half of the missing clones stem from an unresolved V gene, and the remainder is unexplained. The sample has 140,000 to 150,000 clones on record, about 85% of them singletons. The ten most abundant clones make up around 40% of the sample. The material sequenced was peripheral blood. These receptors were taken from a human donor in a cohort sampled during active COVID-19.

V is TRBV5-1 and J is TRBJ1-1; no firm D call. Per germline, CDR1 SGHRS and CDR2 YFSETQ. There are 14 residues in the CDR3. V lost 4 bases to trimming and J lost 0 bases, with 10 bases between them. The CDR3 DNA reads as TGCGCCAGCAGCACTTCGCAGGTGAACACTGAAGCTTTCTTT. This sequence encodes CASSTSQVNTEAFF.

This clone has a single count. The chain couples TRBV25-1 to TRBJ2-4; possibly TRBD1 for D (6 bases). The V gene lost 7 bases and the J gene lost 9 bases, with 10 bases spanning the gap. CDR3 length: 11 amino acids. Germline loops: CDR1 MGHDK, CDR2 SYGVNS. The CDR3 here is CASKQGTIQYF. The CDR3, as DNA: TGTGCCAGCAAACAGGGCACCATTCAGTACTTC. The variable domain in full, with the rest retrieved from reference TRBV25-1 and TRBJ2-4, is EADIYQTPRYLVIGTGKKITLECSQTMGHDKMYWYQQDPGMELHLIHYSYGVNSTEKGDLSSESTVSRIRTEHFPLTLESARPSHTSQYLCASKQGTIQYFGAGTRLSVL.

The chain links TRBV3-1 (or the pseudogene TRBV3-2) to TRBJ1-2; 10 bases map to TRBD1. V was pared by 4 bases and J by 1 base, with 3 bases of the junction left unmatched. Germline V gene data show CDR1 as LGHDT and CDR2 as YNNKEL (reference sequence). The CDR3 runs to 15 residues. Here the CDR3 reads CASSPTGGFNYGYTF. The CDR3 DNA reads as TGTGCCAGCAGCCCGACAGGGGGCTTTAACTATGGCTACACCTTC.

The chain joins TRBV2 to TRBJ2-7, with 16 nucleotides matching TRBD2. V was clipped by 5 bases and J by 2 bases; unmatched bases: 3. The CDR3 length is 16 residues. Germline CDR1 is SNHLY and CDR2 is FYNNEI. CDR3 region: CASSTGTSGGAYEQYF. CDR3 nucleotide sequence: TGTGCCAGCAGTACCGGGACTAGCGGGGGGGCCTACGAGCAGTACTTC.

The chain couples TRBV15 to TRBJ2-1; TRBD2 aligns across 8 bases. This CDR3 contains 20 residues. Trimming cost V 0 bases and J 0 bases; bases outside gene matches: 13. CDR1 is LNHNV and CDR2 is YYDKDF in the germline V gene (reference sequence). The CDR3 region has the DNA TGTGCCACCAGCAGAGATCACGGCGGGGGGACTCGAAGCTCCTACAATGAGCAGTTCTTC. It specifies CATSRDHGGGTRSSYNEQFF.

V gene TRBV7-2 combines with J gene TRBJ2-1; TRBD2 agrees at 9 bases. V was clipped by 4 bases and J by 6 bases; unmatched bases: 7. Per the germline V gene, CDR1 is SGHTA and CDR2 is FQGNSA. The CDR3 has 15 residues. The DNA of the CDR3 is TGTGCCAGCAGCTCTAGCGGGGTTAGTAGCAATGAGCAGTTCTTC. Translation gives CASSSSGVSSNEQFF. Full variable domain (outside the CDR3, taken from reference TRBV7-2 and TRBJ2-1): GAGVSQSPSNKVTEKGKDVELRCDPISGHTALYWYRQSLGQGLEFLIYFQGNSAPDKSGLPSDRFSAERTGGSVSTLTIQRTQQEDSAVYLCASSSSGVSSNEQFFGPGTRLTVL.

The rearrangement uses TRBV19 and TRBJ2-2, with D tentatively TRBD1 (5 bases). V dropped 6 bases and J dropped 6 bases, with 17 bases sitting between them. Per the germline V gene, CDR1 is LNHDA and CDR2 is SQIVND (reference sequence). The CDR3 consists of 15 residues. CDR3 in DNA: TGTGCCAGTAGCTTAAGACAGCTCTTAGCCGGGGAGCTGTTTTTT. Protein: CASSLRQLLAGELFF.

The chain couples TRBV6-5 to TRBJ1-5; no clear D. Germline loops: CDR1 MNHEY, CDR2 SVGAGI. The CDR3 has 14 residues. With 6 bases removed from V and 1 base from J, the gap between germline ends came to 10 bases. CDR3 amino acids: CASSSGGSNQPQHF. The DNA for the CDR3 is TGTGCCAGCAGCTCGGGAGGAAGCAATCAGCCCCAGCATTTT.

CDR3 residues: CSVGGVWADTQYF. The CDR3 region has the DNA TGCAGCGTTGGGGGCGTTTGGGCAGATACGCAGTATTTT. The V and J genes are TRBV29-1 and TRBJ2-3, with D maybe TRBD1 (5 bases). This CDR3 comprises 13 residues. Trimming stripped 4 bases from V and 4 bases from J, with 12 bases between. The germline V gene encodes CDR1 SQVTM and CDR2 ANQGSEA.

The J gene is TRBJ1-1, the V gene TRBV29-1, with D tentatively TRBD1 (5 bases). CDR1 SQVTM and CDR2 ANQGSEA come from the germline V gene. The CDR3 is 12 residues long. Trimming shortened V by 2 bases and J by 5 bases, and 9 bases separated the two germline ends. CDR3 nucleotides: TGCAGCGTTGAACGGGGGTGGACTGAAGCTTTCTTT. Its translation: CSVERGWTEAFF.

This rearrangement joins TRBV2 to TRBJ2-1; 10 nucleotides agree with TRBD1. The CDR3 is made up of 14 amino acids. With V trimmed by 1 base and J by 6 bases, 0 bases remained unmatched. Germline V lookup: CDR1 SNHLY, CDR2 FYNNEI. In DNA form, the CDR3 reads TGTGCCAGCAGTGAAGGGGACAGGGGCAATGAGCAGTTCTTC. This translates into CASSEGDRGNEQFF.

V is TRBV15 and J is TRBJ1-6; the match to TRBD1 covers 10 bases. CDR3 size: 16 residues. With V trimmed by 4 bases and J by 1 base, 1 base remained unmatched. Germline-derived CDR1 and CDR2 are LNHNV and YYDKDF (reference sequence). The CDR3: CATSTDRGSYNSPLHF. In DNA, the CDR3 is TGTGCCACCAGCACGGACAGGGGGTCCTATAATTCACCCCTCCACTTT. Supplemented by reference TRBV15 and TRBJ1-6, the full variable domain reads DAMVIQNPRYQVTQFGKPVTLSCSQTLNHNVMYWYQQKSSQAPKLLFHYYDKDFNNEADTPDNFQSRRPNTSFCFLDIRSPGLGDTAMYLCATSTDRGSYNSPLHFGNGTRLTVT.

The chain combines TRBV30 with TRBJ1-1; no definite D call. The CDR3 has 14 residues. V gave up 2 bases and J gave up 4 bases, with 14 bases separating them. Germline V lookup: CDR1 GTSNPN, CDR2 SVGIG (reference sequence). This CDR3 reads CAWSKDYSATEAFF. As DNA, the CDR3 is TGTGCCTGGAGTAAAGACTACTCGGCCACTGAAGCTTTCTTT.

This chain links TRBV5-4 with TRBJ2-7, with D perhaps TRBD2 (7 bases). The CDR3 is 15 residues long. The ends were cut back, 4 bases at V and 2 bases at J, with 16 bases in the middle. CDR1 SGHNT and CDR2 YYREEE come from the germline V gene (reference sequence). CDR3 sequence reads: CASSLGGGSTYEQYF. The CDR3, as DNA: TGTGCCAGCAGCCTGGGGGGGGGCAGCACCTACGAGCAGTACTTC.

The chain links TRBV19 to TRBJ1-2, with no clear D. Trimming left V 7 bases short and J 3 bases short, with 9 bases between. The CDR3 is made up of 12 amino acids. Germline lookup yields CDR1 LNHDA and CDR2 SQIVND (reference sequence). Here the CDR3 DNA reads TGTGCCAGTACAGGCTCCTACTATGGCTACACCTTC. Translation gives CASTGSYYGYTF.

CDR3 sequence (DNA): TGTGCCAGCAGCCAAGTAGGGGTTACTGAAGCTTTCTTT. It translates to CASSQVGVTEAFF. The chain has TRBV4-2 and TRBJ1-1; D possibly corresponds to TRBD1 (5 bases). V dropped 1 base and J dropped 5 bases, with 8 bases sitting between them. Germline V gene lookup returns CDR1 LGHNA and CDR2 YNFKEQ. The CDR3 has 13 residues.

The CDR3 reads CASSKVQGNTEAFF. The CDR3 coding sequence is TGTGCCAGTAGTAAAGTACAGGGGAACACTGAAGCTTTCTTT. The chain recombines TRBV19 with TRBJ1-1, with a tentative D call TRBD1 (6 bases). Germline V gene sequence: CDR1 LNHDA, CDR2 SQIVND (reference sequence). Deletions cut 4 bases from V and 1 base from J, with 10 bases between. CDR3 length: 14 residues.

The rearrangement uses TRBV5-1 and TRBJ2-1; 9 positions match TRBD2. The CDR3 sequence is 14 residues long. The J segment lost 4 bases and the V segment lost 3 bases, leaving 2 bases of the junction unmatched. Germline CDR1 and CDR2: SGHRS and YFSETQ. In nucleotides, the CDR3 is TGCGCCAGCAGCTCTGCGGGGGGGTACAATGAGCAGTTCTTC. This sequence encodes CASSSAGGYNEQFF.

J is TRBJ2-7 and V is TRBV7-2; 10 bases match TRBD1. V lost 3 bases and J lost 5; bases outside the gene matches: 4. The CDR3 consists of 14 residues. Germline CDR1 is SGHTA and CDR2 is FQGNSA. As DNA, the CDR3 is TGTGCCAGCAGCTTTAGGGACAGGGGAAACGAGCAGTACTTC. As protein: CASSFRDRGNEQYF.

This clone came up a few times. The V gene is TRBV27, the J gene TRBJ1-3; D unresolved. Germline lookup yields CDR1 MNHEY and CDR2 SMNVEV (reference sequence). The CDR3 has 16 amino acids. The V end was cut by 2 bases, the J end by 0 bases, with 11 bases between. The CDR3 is CASSLDRLSSGNTIYF. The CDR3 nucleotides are TGTGCCAGCAGTTTAGATCGCTTGAGCTCTGGAAACACCATATATTTT.

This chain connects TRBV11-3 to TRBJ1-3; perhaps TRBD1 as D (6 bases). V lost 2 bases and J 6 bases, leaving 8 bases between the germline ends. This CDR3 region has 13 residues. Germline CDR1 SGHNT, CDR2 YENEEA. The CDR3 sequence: CASSLNRENTIYF. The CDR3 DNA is TGTGCCAGCAGCTTAAACAGGGAAAACACCATATATTTT.

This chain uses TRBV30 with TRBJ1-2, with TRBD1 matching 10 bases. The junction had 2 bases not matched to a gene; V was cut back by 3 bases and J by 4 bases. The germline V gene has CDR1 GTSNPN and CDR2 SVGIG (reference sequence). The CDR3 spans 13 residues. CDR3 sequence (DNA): TGTGCCTGGAGGACAGGGGGCGGCTATGGCTACACCTTC. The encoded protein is CAWRTGGGYGYTF. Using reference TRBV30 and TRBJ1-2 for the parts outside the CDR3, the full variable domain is SQTIHQWPATLVQPVGSPLSLECTVEGTSNPNLYWYRQAAGRGLQLLFYSVGIGQISSEVPQNLSASRPQDRQFILSSKKLLLSDSGFYLCAWRTGGGYGYTFGSGTRLTVV.

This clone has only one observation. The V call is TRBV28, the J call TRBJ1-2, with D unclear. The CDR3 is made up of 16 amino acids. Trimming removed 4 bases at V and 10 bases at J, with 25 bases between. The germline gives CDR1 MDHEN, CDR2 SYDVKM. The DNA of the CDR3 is TGTGCCAGCAGTTCACCGTTTGGCCTCTCACTACCCCTCTACACCTTC. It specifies CASSSPFGLSLPLYTF.

The CDR3 loop reads CASSLRGRERGNTGELFF. In DNA, the CDR3 is TGTGCCAGCAGCTTAAGGGGCCGGGAGCGGGGGAACACCGGGGAGCTGTTTTTT. This sequence joins TRBV7-8 and TRBJ2-2; 7 bases map to TRBD2. With 2 bases clipped from V and 1 base from J, the junction kept 10 bases outside the gene matches. Germline lookup yields CDR1 SGHVS and CDR2 FQNEAQ. The CDR3 contains 18 residues.

The CDR3 spells CASSEQGQARETQYF. DNA for the CDR3: TGTGCCAGCAGTGAGCAAGGCCAGGCCCGAGAGACCCAGTACTTC. This sequence joins TRBV2 and TRBJ2-5, with D unresolved. V lost 3 bases to trimming and J lost 4 bases, with 15 bases between them. The germline V gene encodes CDR1 SNHLY and CDR2 FYNNEI. The CDR3 spans 15 residues.

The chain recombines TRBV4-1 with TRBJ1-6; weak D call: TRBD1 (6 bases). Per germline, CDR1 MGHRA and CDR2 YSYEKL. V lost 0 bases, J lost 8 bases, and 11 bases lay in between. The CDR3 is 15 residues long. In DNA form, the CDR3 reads TGCGCCAGCAGCCAAGACCGGGGGGCTGATTCACCCCTCCACTTT. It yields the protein CASSQDRGADSPLHF.